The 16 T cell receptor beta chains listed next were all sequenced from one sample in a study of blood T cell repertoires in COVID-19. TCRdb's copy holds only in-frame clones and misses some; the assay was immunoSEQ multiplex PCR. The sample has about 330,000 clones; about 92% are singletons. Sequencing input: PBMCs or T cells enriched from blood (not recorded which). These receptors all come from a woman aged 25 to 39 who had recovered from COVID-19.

Written as DNA, the CDR3 is TGCGCCAGCACCTTCCAAGGGGGCGAAGACGAGCAGTACTTC. Its translation is CASTFQGGEDEQYF. The J gene is TRBJ2-7, the V gene TRBV5-1; 7 bases line up with TRBD1. This CDR3 has 14 residues. J lost 5 bases, V lost 6 bases, and 11 bases had no gene match. Germline CDR1 and CDR2: SGHRS and YFSETQ.

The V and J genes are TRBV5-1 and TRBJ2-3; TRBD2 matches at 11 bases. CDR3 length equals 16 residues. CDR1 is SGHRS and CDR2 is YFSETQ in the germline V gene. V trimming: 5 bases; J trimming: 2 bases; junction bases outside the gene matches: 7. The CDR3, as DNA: TGCGCCAGCAGGAATGGGACTAGCGGAATCACAGATACGCAGTATTTT. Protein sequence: CASRNGTSGITDTQYF.

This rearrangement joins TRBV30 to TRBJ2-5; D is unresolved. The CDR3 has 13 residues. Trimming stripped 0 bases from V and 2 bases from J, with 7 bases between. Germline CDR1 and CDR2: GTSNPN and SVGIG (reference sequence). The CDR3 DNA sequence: TGTGCCTGGAGTGTCGCGACTCAAGAGACCCAGTACTTC. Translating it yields CAWSVATQETQYF.

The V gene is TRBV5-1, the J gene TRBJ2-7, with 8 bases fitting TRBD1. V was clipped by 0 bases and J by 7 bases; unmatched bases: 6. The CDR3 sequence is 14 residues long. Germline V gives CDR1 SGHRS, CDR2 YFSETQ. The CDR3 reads CASSLGQGAEEQYF. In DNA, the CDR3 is TGCGCCAGCAGCTTGGGCCAGGGGGCGGAAGAGCAGTACTTC.

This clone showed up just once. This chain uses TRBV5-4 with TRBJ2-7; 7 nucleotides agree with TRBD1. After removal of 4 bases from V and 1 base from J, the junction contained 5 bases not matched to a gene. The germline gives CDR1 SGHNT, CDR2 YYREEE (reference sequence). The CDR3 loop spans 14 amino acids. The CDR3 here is CASSRDSASYEQYF. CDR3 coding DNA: TGTGCCAGCAGCCGGGACAGTGCGTCCTACGAGCAGTACTTC.

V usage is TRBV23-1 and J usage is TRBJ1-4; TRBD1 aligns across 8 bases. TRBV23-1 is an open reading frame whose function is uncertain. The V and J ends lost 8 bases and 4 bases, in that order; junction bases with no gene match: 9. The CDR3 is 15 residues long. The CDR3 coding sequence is TGCGCCAGCGTATCCCTTGGGACAGGTAATGAAAAACTGTTTTTT. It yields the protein CASVSLGTGNEKLFF.

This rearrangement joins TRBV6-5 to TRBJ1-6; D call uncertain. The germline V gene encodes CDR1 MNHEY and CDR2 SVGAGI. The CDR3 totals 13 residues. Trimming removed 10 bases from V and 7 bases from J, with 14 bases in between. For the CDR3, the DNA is TGTGCCACCTTAACAGAGCCCAATTCACCCCTCCACTTT. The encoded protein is CATLTEPNSPLHF.

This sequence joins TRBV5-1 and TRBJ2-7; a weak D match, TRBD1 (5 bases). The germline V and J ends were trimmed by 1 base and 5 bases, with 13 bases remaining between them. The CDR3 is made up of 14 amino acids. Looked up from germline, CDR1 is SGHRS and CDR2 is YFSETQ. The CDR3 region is CASSLSSRVNEQYF. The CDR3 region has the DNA TGCGCCAGCAGCTTGTCTTCCAGGGTGAACGAGCAGTACTTC.

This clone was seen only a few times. The CDR3 coding sequence is TGTGCCATCAGTGCGGGGGTGAACACTGAAGCTTTCTTT. Translated: CAISAGVNTEAFF. The J gene is TRBJ1-1, the V gene TRBV10-3; D is possibly TRBD1 (5 bases). CDR3 length: 13 residues. Germline values: CDR1 ENHRY, CDR2 SYGVKD. Trimming took 4 bases from V and 0 from J, leaving 6 bases between them.

The CDR3 DNA reads as TGTGCCAGCAGTACACAGGGTCTAAATTCACCCCTCCACTTT. Translated, it gives CASSTQGLNSPLHF. This sequence joins TRBV28 and TRBJ1-6; a weak D match, TRBD1 (6 bases). This CDR3 contains 14 residues. Germline CDR1 MDHEN, CDR2 SYDVKM. V was pared by 5 bases and J by 7 bases, with 12 bases between.

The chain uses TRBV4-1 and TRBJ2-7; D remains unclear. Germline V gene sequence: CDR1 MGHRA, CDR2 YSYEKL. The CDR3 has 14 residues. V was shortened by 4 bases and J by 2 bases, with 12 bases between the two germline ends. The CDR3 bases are TGCGCCAGCAGCCCCCCTGGGCAGCCCTACGAGCAGTACTTC. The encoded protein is CASSPPGQPYEQYF.

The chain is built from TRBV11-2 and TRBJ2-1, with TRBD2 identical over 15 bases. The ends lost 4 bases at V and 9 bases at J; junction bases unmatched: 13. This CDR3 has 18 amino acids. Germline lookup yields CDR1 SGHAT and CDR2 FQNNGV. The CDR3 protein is CASSSPRTSGRVLGEQFF. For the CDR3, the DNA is TGTGCCAGCAGCTCCCCTAGGACTAGCGGGAGGGTGTTGGGTGAGCAGTTCTTC.

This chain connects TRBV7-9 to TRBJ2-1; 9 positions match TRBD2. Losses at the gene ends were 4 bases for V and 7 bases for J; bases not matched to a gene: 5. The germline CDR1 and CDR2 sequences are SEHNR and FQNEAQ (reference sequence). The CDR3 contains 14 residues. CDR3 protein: CASSSTSGDNEQFF. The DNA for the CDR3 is TGTGCCAGCAGCTCGACTAGCGGAGATAATGAGCAGTTCTTC.

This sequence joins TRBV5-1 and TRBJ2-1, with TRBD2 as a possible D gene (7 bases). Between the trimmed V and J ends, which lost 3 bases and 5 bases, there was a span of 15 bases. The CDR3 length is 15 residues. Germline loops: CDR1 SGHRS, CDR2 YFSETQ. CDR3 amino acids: CASSSVVGGHNEQFF. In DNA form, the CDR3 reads TGCGCCAGCAGCTCCGTTGTCGGGGGGCACAATGAGCAGTTCTTC.

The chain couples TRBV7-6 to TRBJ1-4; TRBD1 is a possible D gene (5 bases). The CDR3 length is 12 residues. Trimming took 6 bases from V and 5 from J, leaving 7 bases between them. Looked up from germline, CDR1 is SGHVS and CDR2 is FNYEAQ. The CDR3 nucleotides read TGTGCCAGCAGTAAGGGGAATGAAAAACTGTTTTTT. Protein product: CASSKGNEKLFF. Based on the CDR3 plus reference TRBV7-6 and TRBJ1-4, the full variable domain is GAGVSQSPRYKVTKRGQDVALRCDPISGHVSLYWYRQALGQGPEFLTYFNYEAQQDKSGLPNDRFSAERPEGSISTLTIQRTEQRDSAMYRCASSKGNEKLFFGSGTQLSVL.

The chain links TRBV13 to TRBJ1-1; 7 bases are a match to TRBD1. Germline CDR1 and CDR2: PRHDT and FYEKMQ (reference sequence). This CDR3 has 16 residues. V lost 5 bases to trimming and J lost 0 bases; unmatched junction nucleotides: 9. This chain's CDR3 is CASSPWGQGVNTEAFF. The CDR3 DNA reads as TGTGCCAGCAGCCCCTGGGGTCAGGGGGTGAACACTGAAGCTTTCTTT.